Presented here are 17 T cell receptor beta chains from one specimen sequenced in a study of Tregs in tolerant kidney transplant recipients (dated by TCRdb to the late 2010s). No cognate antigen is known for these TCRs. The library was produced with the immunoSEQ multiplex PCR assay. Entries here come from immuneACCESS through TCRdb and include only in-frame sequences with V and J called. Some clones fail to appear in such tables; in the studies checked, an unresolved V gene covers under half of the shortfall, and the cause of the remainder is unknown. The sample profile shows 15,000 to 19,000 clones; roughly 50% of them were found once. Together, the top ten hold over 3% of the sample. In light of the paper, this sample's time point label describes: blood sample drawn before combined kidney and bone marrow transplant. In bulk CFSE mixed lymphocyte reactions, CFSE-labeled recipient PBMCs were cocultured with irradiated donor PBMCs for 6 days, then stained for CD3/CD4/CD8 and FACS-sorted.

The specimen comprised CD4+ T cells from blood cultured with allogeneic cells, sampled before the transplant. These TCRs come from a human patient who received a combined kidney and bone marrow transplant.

The CDR3 DNA sequence: TGTGCCAGTGTTTCCGGGGAGTGGGATTGGGCTGAAGCTTTCTTT. Its translation: CASVSGEWDWAEAFF. The chain uses TRBV19 and TRBJ1-1, with D hard to call. The germline V and J ends were trimmed by 8 bases and 6 bases, with 22 bases remaining between them. The CDR3 spans 15 residues. Germline-derived CDR1 and CDR2 are LNHDA and SQIVND (reference sequence).

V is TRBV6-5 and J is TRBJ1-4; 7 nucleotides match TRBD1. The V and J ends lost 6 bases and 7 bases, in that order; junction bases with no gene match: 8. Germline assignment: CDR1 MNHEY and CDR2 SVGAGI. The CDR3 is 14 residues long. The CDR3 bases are TGTGCCAGCAGGCAAGGGGGCAAAAGTGAAAAACTGTTTTTT. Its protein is CASRQGGKSEKLFF.

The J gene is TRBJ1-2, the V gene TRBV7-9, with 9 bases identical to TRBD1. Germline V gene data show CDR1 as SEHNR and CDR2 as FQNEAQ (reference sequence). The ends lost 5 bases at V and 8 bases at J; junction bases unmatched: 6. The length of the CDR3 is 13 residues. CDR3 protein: CASSQGQGGGYTF. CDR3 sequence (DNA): TGTGCCAGCAGCCAGGGACAGGGTGGCGGCTACACCTTC.

CDR3 sequence: CASSQDPGRRTEAFF. For the CDR3, the DNA is TGCGCCAGCAGCCAAGATCCAGGGAGGCGGACTGAAGCTTTCTTT. The chain links TRBV4-3 to TRBJ1-1, with a tentative D call TRBD1 (5 bases). Germline V gives CDR1 LGHNA, CDR2 YSLEER. Trimming stripped 0 bases from V and 5 bases from J, with 13 bases between. The CDR3 covers 15 residues.

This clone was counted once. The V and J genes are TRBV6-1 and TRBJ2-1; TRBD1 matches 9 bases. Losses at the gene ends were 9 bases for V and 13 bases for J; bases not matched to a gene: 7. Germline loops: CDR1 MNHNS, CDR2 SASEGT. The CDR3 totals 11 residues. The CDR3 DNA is TGTGCCAGTCTACAGGGGGCCGGTCAGTTCTTC. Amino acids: CASLQGAGQFF.

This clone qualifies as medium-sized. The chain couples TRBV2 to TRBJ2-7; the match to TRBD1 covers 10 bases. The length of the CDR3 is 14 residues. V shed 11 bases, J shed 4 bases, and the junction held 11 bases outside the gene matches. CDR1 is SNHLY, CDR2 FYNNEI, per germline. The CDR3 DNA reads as TGTGCCTCGATGATCGACAGGGGGCTTTACGAGCAGTACTTC. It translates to CASMIDRGLYEQYF.

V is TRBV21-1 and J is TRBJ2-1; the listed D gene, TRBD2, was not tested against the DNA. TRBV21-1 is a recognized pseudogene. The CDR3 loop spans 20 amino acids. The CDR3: CASSKGAGQRRGGGYNEQFF. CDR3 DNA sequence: TGTGCCAGCAGCAAAGGGGCTGGACAGCGGCGGGGGGGCGGCTACAATGAGCAGTTCTTC.

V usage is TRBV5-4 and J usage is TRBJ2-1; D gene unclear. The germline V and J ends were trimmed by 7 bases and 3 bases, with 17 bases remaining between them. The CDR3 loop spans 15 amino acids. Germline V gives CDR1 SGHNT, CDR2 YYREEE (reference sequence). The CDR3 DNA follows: TGTGCCAGCGCACAGAGACGCGACGGCTACAATGAGCAGTTCTTC. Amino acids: CASAQRRDGYNEQFF.

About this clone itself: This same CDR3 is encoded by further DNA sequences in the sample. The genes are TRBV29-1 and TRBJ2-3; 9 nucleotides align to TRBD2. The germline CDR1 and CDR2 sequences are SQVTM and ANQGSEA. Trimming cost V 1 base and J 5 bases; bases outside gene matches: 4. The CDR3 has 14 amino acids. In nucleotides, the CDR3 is TGCAGCGTTGAAGGCGGGAGGGCGGTAGATACGCAGTATTTT. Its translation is CSVEGGRAVDTQYF.

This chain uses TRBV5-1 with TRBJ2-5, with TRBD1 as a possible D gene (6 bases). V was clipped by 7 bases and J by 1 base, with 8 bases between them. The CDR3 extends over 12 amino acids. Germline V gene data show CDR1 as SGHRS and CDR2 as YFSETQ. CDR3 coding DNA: TGCGCCAGCGGACAGACCCAAGAGACCCAGTACTTC. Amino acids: CASGQTQETQYF.

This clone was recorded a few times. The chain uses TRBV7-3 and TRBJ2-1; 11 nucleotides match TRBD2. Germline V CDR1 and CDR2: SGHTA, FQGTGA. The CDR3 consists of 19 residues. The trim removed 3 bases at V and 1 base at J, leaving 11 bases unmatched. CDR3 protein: CASSFLSGRALHSYNEQFF. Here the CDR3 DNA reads TGTGCCAGCAGCTTCCTTAGCGGGAGGGCCCTTCATTCCTACAATGAGCAGTTCTTC.

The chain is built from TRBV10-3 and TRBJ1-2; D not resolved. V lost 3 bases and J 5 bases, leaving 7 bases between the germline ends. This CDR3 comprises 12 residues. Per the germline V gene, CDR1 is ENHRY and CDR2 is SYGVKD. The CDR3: CAISDGGYGYTF. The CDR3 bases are TGTGCCATCAGTGACGGCGGGTATGGCTACACCTTC.

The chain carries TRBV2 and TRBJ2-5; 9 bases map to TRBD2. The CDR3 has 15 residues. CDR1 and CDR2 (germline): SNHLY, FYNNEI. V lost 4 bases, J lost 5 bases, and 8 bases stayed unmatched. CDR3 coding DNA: TGTGCCAGCAGTGTAAGGCGGGGGGGCCTCGAGACCCAGTACTTC. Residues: CASSVRRGGLETQYF.

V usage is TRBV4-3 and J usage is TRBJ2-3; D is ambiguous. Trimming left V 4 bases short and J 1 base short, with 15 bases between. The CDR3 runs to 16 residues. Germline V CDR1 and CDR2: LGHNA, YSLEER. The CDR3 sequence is CASSPSIELGTDTQYF. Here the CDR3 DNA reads TGCGCCAGCAGCCCCTCTATAGAGTTGGGCACAGATACGCAGTATTTT.

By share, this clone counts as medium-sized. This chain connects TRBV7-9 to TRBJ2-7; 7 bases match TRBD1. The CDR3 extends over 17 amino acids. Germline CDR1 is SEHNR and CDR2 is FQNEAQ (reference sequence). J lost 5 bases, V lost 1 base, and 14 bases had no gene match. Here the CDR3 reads CASSLGRKSDRFDEQYF. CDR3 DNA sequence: TGTGCCAGCAGCTTAGGACGTAAATCGGACAGGTTTGACGAGCAGTACTTC.

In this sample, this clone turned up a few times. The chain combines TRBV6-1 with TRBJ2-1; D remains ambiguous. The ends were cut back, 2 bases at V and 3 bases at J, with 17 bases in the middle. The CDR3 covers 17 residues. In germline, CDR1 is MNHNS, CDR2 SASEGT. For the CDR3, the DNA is TGTGCCAGCAGTGAACGTCGAGGTTCGAGAGGCTACAATGAGCAGTTCTTC. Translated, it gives CASSERRGSRGYNEQFF.

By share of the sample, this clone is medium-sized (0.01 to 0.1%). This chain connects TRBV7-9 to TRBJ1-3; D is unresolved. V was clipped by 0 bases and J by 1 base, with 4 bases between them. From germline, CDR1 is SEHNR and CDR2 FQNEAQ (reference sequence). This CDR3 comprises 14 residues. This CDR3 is CASSLASSGNTIYF. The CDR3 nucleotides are TGTGCCAGCAGCTTAGCGTCTTCTGGAAACACCATATATTTT.